The 21 T cell receptor beta chains below come from one sample, sequenced in a study of graft-versus-host responses after intestinal transplantation. Sequencing used immunoSEQ multiplex PCR; TCRdb keeps in-frame clones, though not all of them. In the table there are nearly 45,000 clones, roughly 90% of which are singletons. Specimen: PBMCs, collected 524 days after transplant. Receptor source: a human patient who received an intestinal transplant, so some T cells may come from the graft donor.

This chain joins TRBV5-6 and TRBJ2-7; the D gene is possibly TRBD2 (6 bases). CDR1 is SGHDT and CDR2 is YYEEEE in the germline V gene. This CDR3 has 15 residues. V was clipped by 2 bases and J by 3 bases, with 15 bases between them. CDR3 DNA: TGTGCCAGCAGCTTAGGGGCTAGCGCCTACTACGAGCAGTACTTC. It encodes CASSLGASAYYEQYF. Full variable domain (outside the CDR3, taken from reference TRBV5-6 and TRBJ2-7): DAGVTQSPTHLIKTRGQQVTLRCSPKSGHDTVSWYQQALGQGPQFIFQYYEEEERQRGNFPDRFSGHQFPNYSSELNVNALLLGDSALYLCASSLGASAYYEQYFGPGTRLTVT.

The chain has TRBV7-2 and TRBJ2-2; tentatively, D is TRBD1 (5 bases). This CDR3 has 16 amino acids. V was pared by 5 bases and J by 1 base, with 14 bases between. Germline V gives CDR1 SGHTA, CDR2 FQGNSA. The CDR3 sequence: CASSRPQTGNTGELFF. In DNA, the CDR3 is TGTGCCAGCAGCCGACCTCAAACAGGGAACACCGGGGAGCTGTTTTTT.

The chain recombines TRBV11-2 with TRBJ2-1; weak D call: TRBD2 (5 bases). The CDR3 is 15 amino acids. The V end was cut by 2 bases, the J end by 4 bases, with 12 bases between. Germline-derived CDR1 and CDR2 are SGHAT and FQNNGV. The CDR3 here is CASSLRLAPYNEQFF. CDR3 coding DNA: TGTGCCAGCAGCTTAAGGCTAGCTCCTTACAATGAGCAGTTCTTC. The variable domain in full, with the rest retrieved from reference TRBV11-2 and TRBJ2-1, is EAGVAQSPRYKIIEKRQSVAFWCNPISGHATLYWYQQILGQGPKLLIQFQNNGVVDDSQLPKDRFSAERLKGVDSTLKIQPAKLEDSAVYLCASSLRLAPYNEQFFGPGTRLTVL.

This chain uses TRBV19 with TRBJ2-7, with a weak D call TRBD1 (6 bases). From germline, CDR1 is LNHDA and CDR2 SQIVND (reference sequence). The CDR3 spans 13 residues. Between the trimmed V and J ends, which lost 3 bases and 3 bases, there was a span of 9 bases. DNA of the CDR3: TGTGCCAGTAGTATCAAGGACAGCTACGAGCAGTACTTC. Protein: CASSIKDSYEQYF.

The V call is TRBV14, the J call TRBJ2-7; D is unclear. Germline lookup yields CDR1 SGHDN and CDR2 FVKESK. Trimming shortened V by 4 bases and J by 4 bases, and 11 bases separated the two germline ends. The CDR3 extends over 13 amino acids. CDR3 in amino acids: CASSRETRYEQYF. The CDR3 DNA reads TGTGCCAGCAGCCGCGAGACGAGGTACGAGCAGTACTTC.

The V gene is TRBV11-1, the J gene TRBJ2-5; the match to TRBD2 covers 10 bases. V was pared by 3 bases and J by 5 bases, with 3 bases of the junction left unmatched. CDR1 and CDR2 from the germline V gene are SGHAT and FQDESV (reference sequence). This CDR3 is built from 14 residues. The CDR3 region is CASSFLAGDETQYF. The CDR3 DNA sequence: TGTGCCAGCAGCTTCCTAGCGGGAGATGAGACCCAGTACTTC.

The count of this clone is one. CDR3 residues: CASISAGEAFF. CDR3 DNA sequence: TGTGCCAGCATCTCTGCTGGAGAAGCTTTCTTT. J is TRBJ1-1 and V is TRBV28; D is unclear. The V gene lost 7 bases and the J gene lost 8 bases, with 11 bases spanning the gap. The germline CDR1 and CDR2 sequences are MDHEN and SYDVKM. The CDR3 contains 11 residues.

The CDR3 sequence: CASSLFGRAHEQYF. CDR3 nucleotides: TGTGCCAGCAGTTTATTCGGGAGGGCCCACGAGCAGTACTTC. The V gene is TRBV27, the J gene TRBJ2-7; 8 bases match TRBD2. With 1 base clipped from V and 5 bases from J, the junction kept 4 bases outside the gene matches. The CDR3 runs to 14 residues. The germline CDR1 and CDR2 sequences are MNHEY and SMNVEV (reference sequence).

This rearrangement joins TRBV4-1 to TRBJ2-7; D might be TRBD1 or TRBD2, each matching 5 bases. The CDR3 is 15 residues long. Per germline, CDR1 MGHRA and CDR2 YSYEKL. Between the trimmed V and J ends, which lost 1 base and 1 base, there was a span of 11 bases. This CDR3 reads CASSQVGTESYEQYF. CDR3 DNA sequence: TGCGCCAGCAGCCAAGTAGGGACGGAGTCCTACGAGCAGTACTTC.

This clone was found once. The rearrangement uses TRBV14 and TRBJ2-3, with 8 bases that match TRBD2. The CDR3 sequence is 15 residues long. J gave up 4 bases and V 4 bases, and 7 bases lay outside the gene matches. CDR1 and CDR2 from the germline V gene are SGHDN and FVKESK. The CDR3 loop reads CASSLIAGWADTQYF. The CDR3 DNA reads as TGTGCCAGCAGCCTTATAGCGGGATGGGCAGATACGCAGTATTTT.

This clone was observed a single time. The chain links TRBV30 to TRBJ2-1, with 8 bases aligning to TRBD2. The germline V gene encodes CDR1 GTSNPN and CDR2 SVGIG (reference sequence). CDR3 size: 14 residues. V dropped 3 bases and J dropped 1; count of bases not matched to a gene: 2. The CDR3 here is CAWRPSGSYNEQFF. The CDR3 nucleotides are TGTGCCTGGAGGCCTAGCGGGTCCTACAATGAGCAGTTCTTC.

The V gene is TRBV6-5, the J gene TRBJ2-7, with D perhaps assigned TRBD1 or TRBD2 (5 bases each). CDR3 length equals 14 residues. Deletions cut 2 bases from V and 4 bases from J, with 12 bases between. Germline values: CDR1 MNHEY, CDR2 SVGAGI. This CDR3 is CASSYGDRAYEQYF. In DNA, the CDR3 is TGTGCCAGCAGTTACGGGGACCGAGCTTACGAGCAGTACTTC.

The rearrangement joins TRBV9 to TRBJ2-3; 7 nucleotides match TRBD2. Trimming took 0 bases from V and 2 from J; bases not matched to a gene: 6. Germline values: CDR1 SGDLS, CDR2 YYNGEE. The CDR3 loop spans 16 amino acids. This CDR3 is CASSVAGGGTTDTQYF. CDR3 sequence (DNA): TGTGCCAGCAGCGTAGCTGGGGGGGGGACCACAGATACGCAGTATTTT.

V and J are TRBV19 and TRBJ2-5, with D possibly TRBD1 on 6 matching bases. CDR1 is LNHDA and CDR2 is SQIVND in the germline V gene (reference sequence). Trimming removed 3 bases at V and 2 bases at J, with 7 bases between. This CDR3 comprises 13 residues. CDR3 region: CASSIQGQETQYF. The CDR3, as DNA: TGTGCCAGTAGTATCCAGGGGCAAGAGACCCAGTACTTC.

The genes are TRBV7-6 and TRBJ1-6, with 7 bases fitting TRBD1. The CDR3 is made up of 14 amino acids. V dropped 6 bases and J dropped 6; count of bases not matched to a gene: 5. From germline, CDR1 is SGHVS and CDR2 FNYEAQ. CDR3 sequence reads: CASREGTVNSPLHF. DNA for the CDR3: TGTGCCAGCAGGGAGGGGACAGTTAATTCACCCCTCCACTTT.

This chain connects TRBV11-2 to TRBJ2-7; D call uncertain. CDR1 and CDR2 (germline): SGHAT, FQNNGV. Between the trimmed V and J ends, which lost 4 bases and 6 bases, there was a span of 19 bases. CDR3 length: 15 amino acids. CDR3 bases: TGTGCCAGCAGCTCGCCCCTGACGAGCCCGAGCGAGCAGTACTTC. As protein: CASSSPLTSPSEQYF.

The rearrangement links TRBV15 to TRBJ1-2; D is unclear. Per the germline V gene, CDR1 is LNHNV and CDR2 is YYDKDF (reference sequence). The CDR3 length is 13 residues. V was clipped by 0 bases and J by 8 bases, with 10 bases between them. CDR3: CATSRDRFRGYTF. The CDR3 DNA sequence: TGTGCCACCAGCAGAGATCGATTTCGAGGCTACACCTTC.

V is TRBV7-9 and J is TRBJ1-2, with D tentatively TRBD1 (6 bases). The CDR3 has 14 residues. Germline V gene sequence: CDR1 SEHNR, CDR2 FQNEAQ (reference sequence). Trimming removed 0 bases from V and 4 bases from J, with 9 bases in between. As DNA, the CDR3 is TGTGCCAGCAGCTTAGCGGGGGGCTTCTATGGCTACACCTTC. It encodes CASSLAGGFYGYTF.

This chain joins TRBV19 and TRBJ1-5; D might be TRBD1 (5 bases). The CDR3 runs 14 residues. Trimming shortened V by 5 bases and J by 3 bases, and 11 bases separated the two germline ends. Germline CDR1 is LNHDA and CDR2 is SQIVND (reference sequence). The CDR3 loop is CASSLTEPNQPQHF. CDR3 nucleotides: TGTGCCAGTAGTCTGACAGAGCCCAATCAGCCCCAGCATTTT.

The gene calls are TRBV5-1 and TRBJ2-1; 7 nucleotides match TRBD2. The V and J ends lost 1 base and 4 bases, in that order; junction bases with no gene match: 14. The CDR3 is 18 residues long. Per germline, CDR1 SGHRS and CDR2 YFSETQ. The CDR3 DNA sequence: TGCGCCAGCAGCTTGAGTGGAGGTAGCGGGCTAGTTTACAATGAGCAGTTCTTC. Translated, it gives CASSLSGGSGLVYNEQFF.

The V call is TRBV7-6, the J call TRBJ2-1; TRBD2 aligns across 13 bases. Germline CDR1 reads SGHVS; CDR2 reads FNYEAQ. Unmatched junction bases numbered 4, after V lost 4 bases and J lost 4 bases. CDR3 length: 16 amino acids. CDR3 loop: CASSSKLAGGYNEQFF. The CDR3 nucleotides are TGTGCCAGCAGCTCGAAACTAGCGGGAGGGTACAATGAGCAGTTCTTC. Drawing the rest from reference TRBV7-6 and TRBJ2-1, the complete variable domain is GAGVSQSPRYKVTKRGQDVALRCDPISGHVSLYWYRQALGQGPEFLTYFNYEAQQDKSGLPNDRFSAERPEGSISTLTIQRTEQRDSAMYRCASSSKLAGGYNEQFFGPGTRLTVL.